These 4 T cell receptor beta chains originate from one sample sequenced in a study of shared clonotypes between healthy human individuals. The assay was immunoSEQ multiplex PCR, and TCRdb's table has in-frame clones only and misses some. The sample has about 2.4 million clones, approximately 92% seen once. Specimen: naive CD4+ T cells sorted from blood. Subset meaning: CD45RA+ positively selected. These receptors originate from a man in his late teens or twenties in good health.

The chain combines TRBV9 with TRBJ2-1; TRBD2 agrees at 11 bases. CDR1 is SGDLS and CDR2 is YYNGEE in the germline V gene. Germline trimming cut 3 bases from V and 0 bases from J; bases unmatched to any gene: 8. CDR3 length: 18 amino acids. The chain's CDR3 is CASSATSGIVGSYNEQFF. The CDR3 DNA sequence: TGTGCCAGCAGCGCGACTAGCGGGATAGTCGGCTCCTACAATGAGCAGTTCTTC. Together with reference TRBV9 and TRBJ2-1, the CDR3 gives the full variable domain: DSGVTQTPKHLITATGQRVTLRCSPRSGDLSVYWYQQSLDQGLQFLIQYYNGEERAKGNILERFSAQQFPDLHSELNLSSLELGDSALYFCASSATSGIVGSYNEQFFGPGTRLTVL.

This clone was counted a single time. The V gene is TRBV12-5, the J gene TRBJ2-5; 10 nucleotides agree with TRBD1. Germline CDR1 and CDR2: LGHNT and FRNRAP. The CDR3 totals 16 residues. The ends lost 5 bases at V and 2 bases at J; junction bases unmatched: 8. CDR3 region: CASGPGQGFGQETQYF. The CDR3 region has the DNA TGTGCTAGTGGTCCGGGACAGGGGTTCGGTCAAGAGACCCAGTACTTC.

CDR3 region: CASSPTGLGETQYF. The CDR3 bases are TGTGCCAGCAGCCCGACAGGTCTGGGAGAGACCCAGTACTTC. The chain has TRBV5-6 and TRBJ2-5; weak D call: TRBD1 (6 bases). V was clipped by 4 bases and J by 4 bases, with 14 bases between them. This CDR3 spans 14 amino acids. Germline V lookup: CDR1 SGHDT, CDR2 YYEEEE.

The genes are TRBV2 and TRBJ2-2; D remains unclear. Germline CDR1 reads SNHLY; CDR2 reads FYNNEI. CDR3 length: 14 residues. V lost 6 bases and J lost 5, with 13 bases in between. CDR3 DNA: TGTGCCAGCAGGGGCCTACAAGCGACCGGGGAGCTGTTTTTT. This codes for CASRGLQATGELFF.